These 16 T cell receptor beta chains were all obtained from the same sample, sequenced in a study of CD8+CD57+ T cells in acquired aplastic anemia (dated by TCRdb to 2016 to 2019). Flow cytometry had shown CD8+CD57+ cell expansion in the patients selected for sequencing. Sequencing was carried out with an Illumina HiSeq 2000. Profiling of TCR beta VDJ combinations and CDR3 sequences used genomic DNA as the template. TCRdb trimmed public reads at Q25 via fastp, called clones via MiXCR and kept in-frame beta chains. Rows are unified per CDR3 protein, each entry keeping the most common DNA and genes. This sample holds more than 150,000 distinct CDR3 sequences; approximately 48% were observed only once. 10% to 15% of the sample lies in the top ten. Sequencing input: sorted CD4+, CD8+, or CD8+CD57+ T cells (not recorded which) from PBMCs. These receptors were obtained from a human donor with aplastic anemia.

The chain combines TRBV7-8 with TRBJ2-4; D not certain. CDR3 length: 14 amino acids. CDR1 is SGHVS, CDR2 FQNEAQ, per germline. V was pared by 3 bases and J by 5 bases, with 11 bases between. CDR3 residues: CASSFAYGENIQYF. CDR3 DNA sequence: TGTGCCAGCAGCTTTGCCTATGGGGAAAACATTCAGTACTTC.

This clonotype came up many times. The V call is TRBV7-9, the J call TRBJ2-3; TRBD2 matches at 10 bases. V was clipped by 3 bases and J by 2 bases; unmatched bases: 11. CDR1 and CDR2 from the germline V gene are SEHNR and FQNEAQ (reference sequence). The CDR3 runs 18 residues. CDR3 sequence: CASSFKGLLAGSTDTQYF. The DNA of the CDR3 is TGTGCCAGCAGCTTTAAGGGGCTACTAGCGGGATCCACAGATACGCAGTATTTT.

The V gene is TRBV10-3, the J gene TRBJ1-6, with 7 bases matching TRBD1. Unmatched junction bases numbered 4, after V lost 7 bases and J lost 4 bases. In germline, CDR1 is ENHRY, CDR2 SYGVKD. CDR3 size: 14 residues. CDR3 residues: CAITRGQYNSPLHF. Written as DNA, the CDR3 is TGTGCCATCACCCGGGGACAGTATAATTCACCCCTCCACTTT.

The chain carries TRBV24-1 and TRBJ2-1, with 10 nucleotides matching TRBD1. The J segment lost 4 bases and the V segment lost 3 bases, leaving 8 bases of the junction unmatched. The CDR3 has 17 residues. Germline V gene lookup returns CDR1 KGHDR and CDR2 SFDVKD. CDR3 amino acids: CATSDRSPGQGYNEQFF. The CDR3 coding sequence is TGTGCCACCAGTGATCGCTCCCCGGGACAGGGGTACAATGAGCAGTTCTTC.

The genes are TRBV7-8 and TRBJ1-1, with 12 bases lining up with TRBD1. After removal of 6 bases from V and 6 bases from J, the junction contained 11 bases not matched to a gene. There are 16 residues in the CDR3. The germline V gene has CDR1 SGHVS and CDR2 FQNEAQ. CDR3 DNA sequence: TGTGCCAGCAGACCCGGGACAGGGGGCATGGATTCTGAAGCTTTCTTT. Translated: CASRPGTGGMDSEAFF.

The gene calls are TRBV19 and TRBJ1-5; D is possibly TRBD1 (6 bases). V dropped 7 bases and J dropped 7 bases, with 17 bases sitting between them. The CDR3 contains 14 residues. CDR1 and CDR2 from the germline V gene are LNHDA and SQIVND (reference sequence). The CDR3 DNA reads as TGTGCCAGTAACGAGAGGGGGTTGGGGCAGCCCCAGCATTTT. Translated, it gives CASNERGLGQPQHF.

In the case of this clonotype: A much larger clonotype is one base distant, so this may be a read error. The chain uses TRBV19 and TRBJ1-1, with a possible D match to TRBD1 (6 bases). The germline V gene encodes CDR1 LNHDA and CDR2 SQIVND (reference sequence). This CDR3 contains 15 residues. The DNA of the CDR3 is TGTGCCAGTACCTCCGTGAGTCAGGGGAACAATGAAGCTTTCTTT. It translates to CASTSVSQGNNEAFF.

V gene TRBV20-1 combines with J gene TRBJ1-5; the match to TRBD1 covers 7 bases. The germline V gene encodes CDR1 DFQATT and CDR2 SNEGSKA (reference sequence). This CDR3 comprises 12 residues. V lost 5 bases and J lost 5; bases outside the gene matches: 3. DNA of the CDR3: TGCAGTGCTTACAGGGGCGATCAGCCCCAGCATTTT. This translates into CSAYRGDQPQHF.

Only a few counts were recorded for this clonotype. V is TRBV19 and J is TRBJ1-2, with D perhaps matching TRBD1 (6 bases). The V end lost 4 bases, the J end lost 4 bases, and 13 bases lay between the germline ends. CDR3 length: 14 amino acids. Germline assignment: CDR1 LNHDA and CDR2 SQIVND (reference sequence). CDR3 coding DNA: TGTGCCAGTAGTACCCCGGGACATCCCTATGGCTACACCTTC. Translation gives CASSTPGHPYGYTF.

The chain links TRBV4-1 to TRBJ1-2; 8 bases match TRBD1. This CDR3 is built from 15 residues. V dropped 2 bases and J dropped 8; count of bases not matched to a gene: 10. Germline CDR1 and CDR2: MGHRA and YSYEKL. The CDR3 nucleotides are TGCGCCAGCAGCCAAAGGACAGGGAAATTGGAGGGCTACACCTTC. It is translated as CASSQRTGKLEGYTF.

This chain links TRBV2 with TRBJ1-1; D is possibly TRBD1 (5 bases). V lost 6 bases and J lost 1, with 9 bases in between. This CDR3 is 13 amino acids long. The germline gives CDR1 SNHLY, CDR2 FYNNEI. Here the CDR3 reads CASRGRSNTEAFF. The CDR3, as DNA: TGTGCCAGCAGGGGACGGTCGAACACTGAAGCTTTCTTT.

The V gene is TRBV7-8, the J gene TRBJ2-1; 8 positions agree with TRBD2. In germline, CDR1 is SGHVS, CDR2 FQNEAQ. This CDR3 has 14 residues. Trimming cost V 2 bases and J 8 bases; bases outside gene matches: 5. The CDR3 loop reads CASSLSGGSDEQFF. CDR3 DNA sequence: TGTGCCAGCAGCTTAAGCGGGGGTTCGGATGAGCAGTTCTTC.

This clonotype was seen at least ten times. The chain couples TRBV7-2 to TRBJ2-7; TRBD2 aligns across 13 bases. The trim removed 3 bases at V and 2 bases at J, leaving 10 bases unmatched. The CDR3 totals 18 residues. From germline, CDR1 is SGHTA and CDR2 FQGNSA. CDR3 in amino acids: CASSFKAPGLAGAYEQYF. The CDR3 DNA is TGTGCCAGCAGCTTCAAAGCCCCCGGACTAGCGGGGGCCTACGAGCAGTACTTC.

This rearrangement joins TRBV30 to TRBJ1-5; no clear D. Germline values: CDR1 GTSNPN, CDR2 SVGIG (reference sequence). This CDR3 has 13 amino acids. The ends were cut back, 0 bases at V and 2 bases at J, with 5 bases in the middle. CDR3 sequence (DNA): TGTGCCTGGAGTGTCGGGGGCAATCAGCCCCAGCATTTT. Translating gives CAWSVGGNQPQHF.

The chain employs TRBV9 and TRBJ1-6, with D possibly TRBD1 on 5 matching bases. Germline V gives CDR1 SGDLS, CDR2 YYNGEE. The CDR3 length is 15 residues. Trimming took 2 bases from V and 7 from J, leaving 13 bases between them. CDR3 sequence reads: CASSVNSGANSPLHF. CDR3 DNA: TGTGCCAGCAGCGTTAATTCCGGGGCGAATTCACCCCTCCACTTT.

This clonotype showed up many times. The V gene is TRBV9, the J gene TRBJ1-1; D possibly corresponds to TRBD1 (5 bases). The CDR3 consists of 14 residues. Germline V gives CDR1 SGDLS, CDR2 YYNGEE. V was pared by 7 bases and J by 1 base, with 14 bases between. The CDR3 spells CASGRGVPNTEAFF. CDR3 coding DNA: TGTGCCAGCGGGAGGGGTGTGCCGAACACTGAAGCTTTCTTT.